The text below deals with one T cell receptor beta chain. As yet, its antigen is unknown. The data were obtained in a study of response to subunit inactivated influenza vaccine. Using its own MiXCR run on the RT-PCR reads, TCRdb lists one record per CDR3 protein. The data show approximately 730,000 distinct CDR3 sequences, about 15% seen once. CDR1 and CDR2 (germline): MNHNS, SASEGT. The CDR3 has 16 amino acids. Trimming cost V 3 bases and J 3 bases, with 15 bases left between them. Regarding the study as a whole: The authors suggested that every seasonal influenza vaccination recruits few new T cells.

The sample here was PBMCs from blood, taken 14 to 15 days before vaccination. The chain couples TRBV6-1 to TRBJ2-1; the D is unclear. The clonotype was recovered from a man between 45 and 60 years old who received an inactivated influenza vaccine. The chain's CDR3 is CASSDRSTSVYNEQFF. CDR3 coding DNA: TGTGCCAGCAGTGACCGATCCACCTCCGTCTACAATGAGCAGTTCTTC.